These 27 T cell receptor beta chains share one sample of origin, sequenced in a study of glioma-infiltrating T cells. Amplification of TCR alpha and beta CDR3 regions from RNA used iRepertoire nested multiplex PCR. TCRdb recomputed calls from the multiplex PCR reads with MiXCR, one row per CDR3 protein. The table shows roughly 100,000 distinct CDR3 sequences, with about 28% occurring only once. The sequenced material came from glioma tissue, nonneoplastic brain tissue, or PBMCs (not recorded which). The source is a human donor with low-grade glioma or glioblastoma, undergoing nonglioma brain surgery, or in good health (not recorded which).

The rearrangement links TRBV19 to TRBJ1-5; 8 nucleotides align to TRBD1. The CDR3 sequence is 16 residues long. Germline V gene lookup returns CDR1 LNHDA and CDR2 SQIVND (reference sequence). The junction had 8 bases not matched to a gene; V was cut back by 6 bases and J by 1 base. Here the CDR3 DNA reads TGTGCCAGTAGACCAACAGGGGGACAGAGCAATCAGCCCCAGCATTTT. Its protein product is CASRPTGGQSNQPQHF.

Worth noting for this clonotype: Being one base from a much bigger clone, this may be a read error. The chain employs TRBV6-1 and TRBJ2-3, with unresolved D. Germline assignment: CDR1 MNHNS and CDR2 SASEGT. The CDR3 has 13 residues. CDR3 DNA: TGTGCCAGCATCGTAGACGGTACAGATAAGCAGTATTTT. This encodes CASIVDGTDKQYF.

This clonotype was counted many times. As DNA, the CDR3 is TGCAGTGCTAGAGATCCGTCGCAGCCAGGGAACTATGGCTACACCTTC. It encodes CSARDPSQPGNYGYTF. V and J are TRBV20-1 and TRBJ1-2, with D possibly TRBD1 on 5 matching bases. Germline assignment: CDR1 DFQATT and CDR2 SNEGSKA (reference sequence). Between the trimmed V and J ends, which lost 0 bases and 2 bases, there was a span of 16 bases. The CDR3 totals 16 residues.

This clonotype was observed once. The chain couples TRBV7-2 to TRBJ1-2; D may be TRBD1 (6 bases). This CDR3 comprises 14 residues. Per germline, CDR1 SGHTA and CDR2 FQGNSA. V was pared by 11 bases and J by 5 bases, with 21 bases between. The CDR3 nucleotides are TGTGCCTGGAGTCCGGAAGGACAGACTTATGGCTACACCTTC. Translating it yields CAWSPEGQTYGYTF.

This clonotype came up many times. The DNA for the CDR3 is TGCAGTGCTAGCGTTCAGCACTATGGCTACACCTTC. This translates into CSASVQHYGYTF. The chain employs TRBV20-1 and TRBJ1-2; D uncertain. Per the germline V gene, CDR1 is DFQATT and CDR2 is SNEGSKA (reference sequence). The length of the CDR3 is 12 residues. Between the trimmed V and J ends, which lost 3 bases and 3 bases, there was a span of 8 bases.

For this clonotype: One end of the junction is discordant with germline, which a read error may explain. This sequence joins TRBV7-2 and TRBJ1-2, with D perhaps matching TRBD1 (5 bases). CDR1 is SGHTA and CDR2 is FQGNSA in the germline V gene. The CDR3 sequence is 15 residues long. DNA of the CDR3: TGCGCCAGCAGGTATACTGATCTCGAAGGGGTTGGCTACACCTTC. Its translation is CASRYTDLEGVGYTF.

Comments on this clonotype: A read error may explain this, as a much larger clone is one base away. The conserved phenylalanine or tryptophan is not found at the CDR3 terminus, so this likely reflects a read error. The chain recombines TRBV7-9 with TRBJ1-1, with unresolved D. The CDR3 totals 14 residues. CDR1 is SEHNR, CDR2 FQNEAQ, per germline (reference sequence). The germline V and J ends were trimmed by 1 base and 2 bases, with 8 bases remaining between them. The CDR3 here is CASSLEFRNTEAFL. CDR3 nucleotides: TGTGCCAGCAGCTTAGAATTCCGCAACACTGAAGCTTTCCTT.

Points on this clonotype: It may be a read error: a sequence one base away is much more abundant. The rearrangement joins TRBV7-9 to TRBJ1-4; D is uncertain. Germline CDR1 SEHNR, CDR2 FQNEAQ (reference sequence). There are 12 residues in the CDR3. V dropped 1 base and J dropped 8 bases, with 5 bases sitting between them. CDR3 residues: CASSLDEEKLFF. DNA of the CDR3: TGTGCCAGCAGCTTAGATGAGGAAAAACTGTTTTTT. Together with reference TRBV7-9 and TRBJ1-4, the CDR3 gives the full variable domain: DTGVSQNPRHKITKRGQNVTFRCDPISEHNRLYWYRQTLGQGPEFLTYFQNEAQLEKSRLLSDRFSAERPKGSFSTLEIQRTEQGDSAMYLCASSLDEEKLFFGSGTQLSVL.

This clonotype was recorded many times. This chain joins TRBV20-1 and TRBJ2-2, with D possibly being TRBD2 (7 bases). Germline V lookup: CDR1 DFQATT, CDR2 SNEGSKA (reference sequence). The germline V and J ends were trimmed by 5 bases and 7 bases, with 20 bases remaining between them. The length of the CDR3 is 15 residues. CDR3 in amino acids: CSAPSLAGAIGELFF. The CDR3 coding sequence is TGCAGTGCTCCTAGTCTCGCGGGGGCTATCGGGGAGCTGTTTTTT.

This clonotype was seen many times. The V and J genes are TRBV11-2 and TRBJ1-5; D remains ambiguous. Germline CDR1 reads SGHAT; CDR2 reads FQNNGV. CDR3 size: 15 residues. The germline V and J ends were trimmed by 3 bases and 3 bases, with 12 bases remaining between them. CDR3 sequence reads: CASSLRPDSNQPQHF. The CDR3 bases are TGTGCCAGCAGCTTGCGACCCGATTCCAATCAGCCCCAGCATTTT.

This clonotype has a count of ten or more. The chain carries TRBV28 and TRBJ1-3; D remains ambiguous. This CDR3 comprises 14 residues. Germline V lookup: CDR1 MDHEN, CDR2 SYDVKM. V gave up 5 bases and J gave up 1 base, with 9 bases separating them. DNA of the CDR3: TGTGCCAGCAGTCCCGGGTTGTCTGGAAACACCATATATTTT. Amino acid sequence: CASSPGLSGNTIYF. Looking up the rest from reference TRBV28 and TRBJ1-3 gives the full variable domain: DVKVTQSSRYLVKRTGEKVFLECVQDMDHENMFWYRQDPGLGLRLIYFSYDVKMKEKGDIPEGYSVSREKKERFSLILESASTNQTSMYLCASSPGLSGNTIYFGEGSWLTVV.

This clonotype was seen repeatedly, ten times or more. CDR3 loop: CASSAGTGANVLTF. Here the CDR3 DNA reads TGTGCCAGCAGCGCAGGGACTGGGGCCAACGTCCTGACTTTC. The chain carries TRBV27 and TRBJ2-6; possible D gene TRBD1, 5 bases. Germline assignment: CDR1 MNHEY and CDR2 SMNVEV (reference sequence). Trimming left V 6 bases short and J 2 bases short, with 8 bases between. CDR3 size: 14 residues.

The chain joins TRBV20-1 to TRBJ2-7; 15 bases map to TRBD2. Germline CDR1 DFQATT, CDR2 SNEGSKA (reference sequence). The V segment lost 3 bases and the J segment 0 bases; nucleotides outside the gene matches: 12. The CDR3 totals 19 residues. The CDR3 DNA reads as TGCAGTGCTAGGTCGTACAGGACTAGCGGGGGGGCAAGCTCCTACGAGCAGTACTTC. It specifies CSARSYRTSGGASSYEQYF.

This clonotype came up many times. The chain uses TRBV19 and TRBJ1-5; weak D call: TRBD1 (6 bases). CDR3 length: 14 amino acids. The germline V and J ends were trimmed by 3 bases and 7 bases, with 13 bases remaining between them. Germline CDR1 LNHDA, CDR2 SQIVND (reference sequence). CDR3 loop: CASSITGQGQPQHF. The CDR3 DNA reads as TGTGCCAGTAGTATTACAGGGCAAGGGCAGCCCCAGCATTTT. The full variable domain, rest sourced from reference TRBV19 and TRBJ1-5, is DGGITQSPKYLFRKEGQNVTLSCEQNLNHDAMYWYRQDPGQGLRLIYYSQIVNDFQKGDIAEGYSVSREKKESFPLTVTSAQKNPTAFYLCASSITGQGQPQHFGDGTRLSIL.

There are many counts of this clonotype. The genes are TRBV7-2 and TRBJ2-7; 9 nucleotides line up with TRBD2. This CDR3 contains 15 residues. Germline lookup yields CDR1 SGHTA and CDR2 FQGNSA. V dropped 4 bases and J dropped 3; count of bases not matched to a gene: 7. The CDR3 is CASSSPSGKYYEQYF. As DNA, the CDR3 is TGTGCCAGCAGCTCGCCTAGCGGGAAATACTACGAGCAGTACTTC.

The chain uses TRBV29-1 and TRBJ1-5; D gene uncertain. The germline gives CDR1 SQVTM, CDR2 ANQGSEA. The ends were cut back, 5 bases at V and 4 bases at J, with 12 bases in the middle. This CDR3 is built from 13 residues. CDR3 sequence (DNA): TGCAGCGTTAGGCTGGTTCCAAATCAGCCCCAGCATTTT. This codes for CSVRLVPNQPQHF.

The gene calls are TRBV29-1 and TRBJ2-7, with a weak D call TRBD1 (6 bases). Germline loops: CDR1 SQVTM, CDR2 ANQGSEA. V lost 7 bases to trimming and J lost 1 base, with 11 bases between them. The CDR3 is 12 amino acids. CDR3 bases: TGCAGCGCGGGACACGAATCCTACGAGCAGTACTTC. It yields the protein CSAGHESYEQYF.

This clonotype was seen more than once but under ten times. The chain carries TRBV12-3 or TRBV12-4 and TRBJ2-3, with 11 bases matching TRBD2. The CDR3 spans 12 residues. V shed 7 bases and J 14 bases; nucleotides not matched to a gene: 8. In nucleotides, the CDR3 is TGTGCCAGCATTAGCGGGGGGGCCTTACCGTATTTT. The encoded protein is CASISGGALPYF.

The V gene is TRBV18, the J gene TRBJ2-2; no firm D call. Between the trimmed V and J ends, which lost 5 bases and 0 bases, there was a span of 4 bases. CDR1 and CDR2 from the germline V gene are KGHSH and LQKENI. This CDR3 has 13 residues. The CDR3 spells CASSAANTGELFF. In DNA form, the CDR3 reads TGTGCCAGCTCAGCAGCGAACACCGGGGAGCTGTTTTTT. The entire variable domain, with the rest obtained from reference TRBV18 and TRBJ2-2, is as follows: NAGVMQNPRHLVRRRGQEARLRCSPMKGHSHVYWYRQLPEEGLKFMVYLQKENIIDESGMPKERFSAEFPKEGPSILRIQQVVRGDSAAYFCASSAANTGELFFGEGSRLTVL.

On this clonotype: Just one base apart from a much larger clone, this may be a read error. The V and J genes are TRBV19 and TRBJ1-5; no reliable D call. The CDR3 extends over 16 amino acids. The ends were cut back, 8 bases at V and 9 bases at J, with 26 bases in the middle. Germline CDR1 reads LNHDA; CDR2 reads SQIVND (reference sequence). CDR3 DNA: TGTGCCAGTCTCCGGACCGCGAGCCGGGGTAGCCGGCCCCAGCATTTT. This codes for CASLRTASRGSRPQHF.

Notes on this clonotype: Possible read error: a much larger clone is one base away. CDR3 coding DNA: TGTGCCAGCAGTTACCTTTGGAGGGGGGGCTCCTACAATGGGCAGTTCTTC. As protein: CASSYLWRGGSYNGQFF. The chain combines TRBV27 with TRBJ2-1; maybe TRBD2 (7 bases). The CDR3 spans 17 residues. Germline V gene sequence: CDR1 MNHEY, CDR2 SMNVEV (reference sequence).

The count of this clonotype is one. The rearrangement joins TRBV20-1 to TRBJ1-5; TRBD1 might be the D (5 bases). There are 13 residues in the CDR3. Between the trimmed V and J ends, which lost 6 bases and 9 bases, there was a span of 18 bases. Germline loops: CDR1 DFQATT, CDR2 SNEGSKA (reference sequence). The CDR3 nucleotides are TGCAGTGCAACGACAGTGGTTGATCGGCCCCAGCATTTT. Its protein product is CSATTVVDRPQHF.

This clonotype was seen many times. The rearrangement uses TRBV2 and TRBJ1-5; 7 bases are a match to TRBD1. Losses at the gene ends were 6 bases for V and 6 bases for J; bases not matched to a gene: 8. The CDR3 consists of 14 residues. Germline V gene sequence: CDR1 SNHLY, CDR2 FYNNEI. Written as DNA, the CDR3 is TGTGCCAGCAGCACAGACAGGGTCGGTCAGCCCCAGCATTTT. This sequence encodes CASSTDRVGQPQHF.

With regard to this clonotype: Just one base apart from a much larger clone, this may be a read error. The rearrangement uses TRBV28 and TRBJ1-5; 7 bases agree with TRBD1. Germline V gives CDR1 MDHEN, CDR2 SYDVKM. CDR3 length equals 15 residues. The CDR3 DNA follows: TGCGCCAGAAGCCAAGATCGGGACAGTTATCAGCCCCAGCATTTT. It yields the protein CARSQDRDSYQPQHF.

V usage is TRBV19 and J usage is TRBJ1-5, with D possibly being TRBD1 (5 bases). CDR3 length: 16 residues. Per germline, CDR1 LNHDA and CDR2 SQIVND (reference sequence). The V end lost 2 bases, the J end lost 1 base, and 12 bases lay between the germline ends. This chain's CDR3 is CASSIKAGTSNQPQHF. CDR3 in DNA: TGTGCCAGTAGTATAAAAGCAGGGACGAGCAATCAGCCCCAGCATTTT.

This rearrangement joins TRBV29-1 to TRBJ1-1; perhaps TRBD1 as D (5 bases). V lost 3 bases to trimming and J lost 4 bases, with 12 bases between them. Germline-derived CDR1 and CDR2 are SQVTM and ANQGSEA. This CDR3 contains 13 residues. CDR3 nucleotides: TGCAGCGTTGAGGGGCAGGATGGCACTGAAGCTTTCTTT. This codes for CSVEGQDGTEAFF.

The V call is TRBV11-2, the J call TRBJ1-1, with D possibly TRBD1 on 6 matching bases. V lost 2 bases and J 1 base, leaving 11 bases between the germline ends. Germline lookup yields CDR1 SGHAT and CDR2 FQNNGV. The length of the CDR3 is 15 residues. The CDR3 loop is CASSLRTASNTEAFF. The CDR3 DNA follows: TGTGCCAGCAGCTTACGGACAGCTTCGAACACTGAAGCTTTCTTT. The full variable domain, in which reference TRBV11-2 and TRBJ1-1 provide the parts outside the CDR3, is EAGVAQSPRYKIIEKRQSVAFWCNPISGHATLYWYQQILGQGPKLLIQFQNNGVVDDSQLPKDRFSAERLKGVDSTLKIQPAKLEDSAVYLCASSLRTASNTEAFFGQGTRLTVV.